This entry describes one T cell receptor beta chain. As yet, its antigen is unknown. This sample stems from a study of T cell responses to AZD1222 COVID-19 vaccine. The study, taken as a whole, reports: Close to half of all spike-specific TCRs reportedly target regions of the variants that are unmutated. Recipients of AZD1222 seropositive at baseline numbered only 6 or 7. Two AZD1222 administrations were followed by greater Spike-specific TCR breadth and depth.

The CDR3 consists of 16 residues. Trimming took 5 bases from V and 4 from J, leaving 18 bases between them. CDR1 SEHNR and CDR2 FQNEAQ come from the germline V gene (reference sequence). Only in-frame clones appear in the TCRdb table, and some are missing; sequencing was by immunoSEQ multiplex PCR. The table shows 150,000 to 250,000 clones, with 85% to 95% occurring only once. V gene TRBV7-9 combines with J gene TRBJ1-3, with D maybe TRBD1 (6 bases). The material sequenced was peripheral blood, taken 28 days after the second AZD1222 dose. The sequence was collected from an adult who received the AZD1222 COVID-19 vaccine. The CDR3 spells CASSPGRGLKGNTIYF. The CDR3 DNA sequence: TGTGCCAGCAGCCCCGGAAGGGGGTTAAAAGGAAACACCATATATTTT.